This T cell receptor (beta chain) appears in the sequencing data of a study of radiation and T cells in renal cell carcinoma (dated by TCRdb to 2020 to 2021). Background for the entire study: Samples were obtained from a clinical trial, in which 15 Gy stereotactic body radiation therapy was delivered to primary renal cell carcinomas and nephrectomy was performed 4 weeks later. In total, 50 to 60 samples underwent TCR beta sequencing: some 25 tumors plus 27 peripheral blood samples. Across all 50 or so samples, 3,800,000 or so unique CDR3 nucleotide sequences encoding about 2.4 million unique CDR3 amino acid sequences were identified. The investigation overall reported the following: Because no pretreatment tumor biopsies were available, whether clonotypes were present in the tumor at baseline could not be determined. Top tumor clonotypes rose in blood from baseline to 2 weeks post-radiation, then contracted by 4 weeks, suggesting transient expansion of tumor-resident clones. Dynamics of the blood repertoire were not tracked past 4 weeks after treatment. With a single-armed trial design, the study had no way to address how radiation dose or scheduling affects the TCR repertoire.

Worth noting for this clone: It has no known antigen specificity. Base qualities are not recorded, but no much larger clone differs from it by a single base.

The cysteine opens and the phenylalanine closes a CDR3 of 15 amino acids. Of all the DNA, just the CDR3 is kept, 45 bases in frame from base 1. V sheds 4 bases and J sheds 0 bases, leaving 13 bases between their ends. Reading the label with the study, this specimen's time point is: baseline pretreatment blood. The sample's treatment or condition label, decoded: 15 Gy SBRT to primary tumor, nephrectomy 4 weeks later. To track tumor-enriched clonotypes, serial peripheral blood was sampled from radiation-treated patients at baseline and at 2 weeks and 4 weeks after SBRT. Every patient had renal cell carcinoma of clear cell pathology. The QIAamp DNA Blood Mini Kit (Qiagen) was used to prepare genomic DNA for TCR sequencing. The analyses included only samples that passed all quality control checks. The immunoSEQ kit was used, according to the manufacturer's recommendations, to generate TCR beta libraries from genomic DNA. For library preparation, a first multiplex PCR was performed with proprietary primers, followed by a second PCR in which unique barcodes were added, and bead cleanups were performed after each round. Each sample batch included a kit-provided positive control reaction and a negative control reaction. The final libraries were assessed on an Agilent 4200 TapeStation D1000 ScreenTape, pooled by volume, and quantified by qPCR. Sequencing ran on an Illumina NextSeq500 with a MidOutput 150-cycle cartridge, using 156 Read1 and 15 Index1 cycles with kit custom primers. The pooled library was loaded at roughly 0.92 pM with a roughly 20% PhiX control spike-in. The paper's processing steps were these. The vendor-processed data were analyzed in R, and a clonotype was defined as all T cells that share the same CDR3 nucleotide sequence. For clone abundance analyses, frequencies were normalized to the 10,000 most abundant clones per sample. Public T cell clones, averaging fewer than five per sample, were removed before analysis. A difference in abundance of at least 32-fold between compartments was used to define tumor-enriched and baseline blood-enriched clonotypes. A beta-binomial differential abundance model was applied to find clonotypes that expanded or contracted between blood time points. Tumor-blood repertoire similarity was measured with the Baroni-Urbani and Buser coefficient, and group comparisons used two-tailed Wilcoxon tests in R. Not all clones reach the TCRdb copy of this immuneACCESS table, which keeps in-frame sequences only. Checked studies attribute under half of the gap to unresolved V genes and leave the rest unexplained. That table furnishes V, J and clone size, whereas the DNA furnished D and trimming. The sample table lists about 59,000 clones, 60% to 85% of them with a count of one. The ten largest account for roughly 7.2% of the sample.

The sequenced sample was blood, obtained from a patient whose treatment included radiotherapy and nephrectomy. This clonotype was sampled from a man aged 60-69 years with renal cell carcinoma. The chain is encoded by TRBV5-3 joined to TRBJ1-2; possibly the D gene is TRBD1, per 5 matching bases. TRBV5-3 is sorted into the ORF group, with uncertain function. The CDR3 corresponds to CARSLTQEPNYGYTF. Read as DNA, the sequence is TGTGCCAGAAGCCTTACACAGGAACCTAACTATGGCTACACCTTC.